The rows below give T cell receptor beta chains drawn from one sample of a study of response to subunit inactivated influenza vaccine. TCRdb reprocessed the RT-PCR reads via MiXCR and lists one record per CDR3 protein. The sample consists of more than 500,000 distinct CDR3 sequences, about 11% of them appearing once. Another study also made use of these data, one on T cells expressing NK-cell markers.

The sample consisted of PBMCs from blood, taken on the day of vaccination. These receptors all come from a man between 50 and 59 years old who received an inactivated influenza vaccine. CDR3s include the opening cysteine and the closing phenylalanine or tryptophan. Each record gives: clone size, J gene, V gene, D gene, CDR3 protein, CDR3 DNA. The D gene is left open where the match is weak. Clone size is given for some rows only: seen once, a few or many times, or a class if the clone is expanded.

>once|TRBJ2-6|TRBV11-2|.
CASSLPNSGANVLTF
TGTGCAAGCAGCTTACCCAACTCTGGGGCCAACGTCCTGACTTTC
>many|TRBJ2-7|TRBV12-3/TRBV12-4|.
CASSWDQTGRVSYEQYF
TGTGCCAGCAGTTGGGACCAGACAGGGAGGGTCTCCTACGAGCAGTACTTC
>many|TRBJ2-7|TRBV12-3/TRBV12-4|.
CASRPEQGVGYEQYF
TGTGCCAGCAGACCTGAACAGGGTGTAGGTTACGAGCAGTACTTC
>few|TRBJ2-2|TRBV27|.
CASAVRAKTGELFF
TGTGCCAGCGCAGTTCGGGCGAAAACCGGGGAGCTGTTTTTT
>few|TRBJ2-7|TRBV6-1|TRBD2
CASSSQAGVGQYF
TGTGCCAGCAGCTCCCAGGCGGGGGTAGGGCAGTACTTC
>.|TRBJ2-1|TRBV5-1|TRBD2
CASSLIRPSGRAYNEQFF
TGCGCCAGCAGCTTGATCCGCCCTAGCGGGAGGGCCTACAATGAGCAGTTCTTC
>.|TRBJ1-1|TRBV29-1|TRBD1
CSVEGAGTGFEAFF
TGCAGCGTTGAAGGGGCCGGGACAGGGTTTGAAGCTTTCTTT
>.|TRBJ2-3|TRBV6-2/TRBV6-3|.
CASSSPYVGGVSDTQYF
TGTGCCAGCAGCTCCCCGTATGTGGGGGGCGTTTCAGATACGCAGTATTTT
>.|TRBJ2-3|TRBV10-2|TRBD2
CASSPQRGASGTDTQYF
TGCGCCAGCAGTCCCCAGCGGGGGGCTTCTGGCACAGATACGCAGTATTTT
>.|TRBJ2-5|TRBV6-2/TRBV6-3|TRBD2
CASRSSGGAGETQYF
TGTGCCAGCAGGAGTAGCGGGGGGGCCGGAGAGACCCAGTACTTC
>.|TRBJ2-4|TRBV12-3/TRBV12-4|.
CASSRSGVAKNIQYF
TGTGCCAGCAGTAGATCAGGGGTAGCCAAAAACATTCAGTACTTC
>few|TRBJ2-7|TRBV30|.
CAWTLGHREGYEQYF
TGTGCCTGGACATTGGGACACCGAGAAGGCTACGAGCAGTACTTC
>few|TRBJ1-2|TRBV6-1|.
CASWGRGRQDYGYTF
TGTGCCAGCTGGGGGCGAGGGAGACAAGACTATGGCTACACCTTC
>few|TRBJ1-5|TRBV24-1|TRBD1
CATSDGGQGYNQPQHF
TGTGCCACCAGTGATGGGGGACAGGGGTACAATCAGCCCCAGCATTTT
>.|TRBJ1-5|TRBV2|.
CASSTGGGSNQPQHF
TGTGCCAGCAGTACCGGCGGGGGTAGCAATCAGCCCCAGCATTTT
>few|TRBJ2-1|TRBV5-1|TRBD2
CASSLDGLEREGGNEQFF
TGCGCCAGCAGCTTGGACGGCCTAGAGCGGGAGGGCGGCAATGAGCAGTTCTTC
>.|TRBJ2-3|TRBV5-1|TRBD2
CASSRASISGTSGGLLTDTQYF
TGCGCCAGCAGCCGAGCGTCCATTTCCGGGACTAGCGGGGGACTGCTCACAGATACGCAGTATTTT
>few|TRBJ1-2|TRBV20-1|TRBD1
CSALDRGGNYGYTF
TGCAGTGCCCTTGACAGGGGGGGTAACTATGGCTACACCTTC